The source of this T cell receptor beta chain is a study of blood T cells in healthy people across ages. Study-level information: About one barcoded TCR beta cDNA was captured per two T cells.

Sample-barcoded 5' priming and a J-beta primer mix drove a second PCR of roughly 6 to 12 cycles. Each cDNA was tagged by a template-switch adaptor containing 12 random nucleotides. CDR3-containing paired-end reads numbering at least 2.5 million came from each sample. Each CDR3 protein gets one entry after TCRdb re-called the 5' RACE reads with MiXCR. The table records about 670,000 distinct CDR3 sequences, 40% to 50% of them present only once. This clonotype was detected a few times. The CDR3 has 16 amino acids. Germline CDR1 MDHEN, CDR2 SYDVKM. Trimming at V came to 1 base and at J to 2 bases, leaving 5 bases not matched to a gene.

The sequenced material came from blood. J is TRBJ2-7 and V is TRBV28, with 10 positions matching TRBD1. The receptor was derived from a man older than 75 in good health. The CDR3 protein is CASSLSGQGRTYEQYF. In DNA, the CDR3 is TGTGCCAGCAGTTTATCGGGACAGGGGCGGACCTACGAGCAGTACTTC. Variable domain in full (rest from reference TRBV28 and TRBJ2-7): DVKVTQSSRYLVKRTGEKVFLECVQDMDHENMFWYRQDPGLGLRLIYFSYDVKMKEKGDIPEGYSVSREKKERFSLILESASTNQTSMYLCASSLSGQGRTYEQYFGPGTRLTVT.